One and the same sample provided the 23 T cell receptor beta chains below, sequenced in a study of cytomegalovirus exposure and HLA in healthy donors. The PCR contained 60 Vbeta and 13 Jbeta primers. Clones were sequenced by immunoSEQ multiplex PCR, and TCRdb holds only the in-frame ones, with some missing. The data contain around 210,000 clones, about 77% of them singletons. Material: PBMCs. These receptors were obtained from a boy younger than 18 in good health and CMV-seronegative.

This chain links TRBV7-9 with TRBJ1-5; possible D gene TRBD1, 6 bases. This CDR3 spans 14 amino acids. V was clipped by 7 bases and J by 9 bases, with 19 bases between them. The germline CDR1 and CDR2 sequences are SEHNR and FQNEAQ (reference sequence). The CDR3 loop is CASTTGNPAAPQHF. In nucleotides, the CDR3 is TGTGCCAGCACCACAGGGAACCCTGCCGCGCCCCAGCATTTT.

The sample holds a few counts of this clone. The genes are TRBV2 and TRBJ1-4; 8 nucleotides line up with TRBD1. J gave up 6 bases and V 3 bases, and 9 bases lay outside the gene matches. The V gene's germline CDR1 is SNHLY and CDR2 FYNNEI. The CDR3 extends over 16 amino acids. For the CDR3, the DNA is TGTGCCAGCAGTGACAATCCACAGGGGGGTTATGAAAAACTGTTTTTT. This translates into CASSDNPQGGYEKLFF.

The chain has TRBV2 and TRBJ2-2; 7 nucleotides align to TRBD1. The germline V gene has CDR1 SNHLY and CDR2 FYNNEI. J lost 5 bases, V lost 10 bases, and 7 bases had no gene match. The CDR3 contains 13 residues. For the CDR3, the DNA is TGTGCCACGGCGAGACAGGGAACCGGGGAGCTGTTTTTT. It is translated as CATARQGTGELFF.

V and J are TRBV19 and TRBJ1-1; 11 bases are a match to TRBD1. In germline, CDR1 is LNHDA, CDR2 SQIVND (reference sequence). V was pared by 7 bases and J by 4 bases, with 8 bases of the junction left unmatched. The CDR3 runs 15 residues. The CDR3 DNA follows: TGTGCCAGTAAAGAGGCGGGACAGGGGGGCACTGAAGCTTTCTTT. Encoded protein: CASKEAGQGGTEAFF.

The chain joins TRBV19 to TRBJ2-2, with 7 bases that match TRBD1. CDR1 is LNHDA and CDR2 is SQIVND in the germline V gene (reference sequence). The junction had 5 bases not matched to a gene; V was cut back by 7 bases and J by 3 bases. The CDR3 loop spans 14 amino acids. CDR3 sequence: CASIHRGDTGELFF. The DNA of the CDR3 is TGTGCCAGTATTCACAGGGGAGACACCGGGGAGCTGTTTTTT.

The chain carries TRBV6-1 and TRBJ1-1; D is unclear. The germline gives CDR1 MNHNS, CDR2 SASEGT. The V and J ends lost 4 bases and 5 bases respectively, with 11 bases between them. The CDR3 covers 13 residues. CDR3 sequence (DNA): TGTGCCAGCAGTGCTTCACCCGGGACTGAAGCTTTCTTT. Its translation: CASSASPGTEAFF.

The chain employs TRBV7-8 and TRBJ2-7; 14 nucleotides align to TRBD2. The J segment lost 6 bases and the V segment lost 0 bases, leaving 13 bases of the junction unmatched. The germline gives CDR1 SGHVS, CDR2 FQNEAQ. This CDR3 is built from 19 residues. The CDR3 protein is CASSLAQTSGRAIHSEQYF. CDR3 nucleotide sequence: TGTGCCAGCAGCTTAGCCCAGACTAGCGGGAGGGCGATCCACAGCGAGCAGTACTTC.

V gene TRBV6-1 combines with J gene TRBJ1-3; D might be TRBD1 (5 bases). The ends were cut back, 1 base at V and 5 bases at J, with 12 bases in the middle. CDR1 is MNHNS, CDR2 SASEGT, per germline. The CDR3 extends over 15 amino acids. The CDR3 region has the DNA TGTGCCAGCAGTGAAGTGAGGCAGGGTAGAAACACCATATATTTT. It encodes CASSEVRQGRNTIYF.

The chain couples TRBV6-5 to TRBJ2-1; 8 bases line up with TRBD2. The germline gives CDR1 MNHEY, CDR2 SVGAGI. This CDR3 is built from 14 residues. After removal of 6 bases from V and 10 bases from J, the junction contained 11 bases not matched to a gene. CDR3 loop: CASSPGGAGVEQFF. CDR3 DNA sequence: TGTGCCAGCAGCCCAGGAGGAGCGGGGGTAGAGCAGTTCTTC.

This chain uses TRBV27 with TRBJ1-5, with 8 bases that match TRBD1. This CDR3 has 18 residues. CDR1 is MNHEY and CDR2 is SMNVEV in the germline V gene (reference sequence). V lost 2 bases and J lost 6; bases outside the gene matches: 15. CDR3 DNA sequence: TGTGCCAGCAGTTTAATCGGTCATGGCAGGGGGCTCTTTCAGCCCCAGCATTTT. It is translated as CASSLIGHGRGLFQPQHF.

The rearrangement uses TRBV11-3 and TRBJ2-7; 12 bases match TRBD2. CDR1 and CDR2 from the germline V gene are SGHNT and YENEEA. This CDR3 contains 15 residues. V lost 5 bases to trimming and J lost 4 bases; unmatched junction nucleotides: 6. The CDR3 here is CASSPGLAGPYEQYF. CDR3 nucleotides: TGTGCCAGCAGCCCAGGACTAGCGGGGCCGTACGAGCAGTACTTC.

The V and J genes are TRBV6-4 and TRBJ2-7; 8 nucleotides align to TRBD2. Germline CDR1 MRHNA, CDR2 SNTAGT. J was trimmed by 5 bases and V by 5 bases; bases with no gene match: 5. The CDR3 runs 13 residues. CDR3 nucleotide sequence: TGTGCCAGCAGTAAGGCGGGGGGAGACGAGCAGTACTTC. This gives the protein CASSKAGGDEQYF.

J is TRBJ2-1 and V is TRBV5-4; D ambiguous. The CDR3 loop spans 12 amino acids. Per the germline V gene, CDR1 is SGHNT and CDR2 is YYREEE (reference sequence). Trimming removed 0 bases at V and 13 bases at J, with 11 bases between. The CDR3, as DNA: TGTGCCAGCAGCTTGGTTCTTAGTCAACAGTTCTTC. It yields the protein CASSLVLSQQFF.

The V gene is TRBV19, the J gene TRBJ2-7; 16 bases line up with TRBD2. CDR3 length: 16 amino acids. After removal of 3 bases from V and 5 bases from J, the junction contained 4 bases not matched to a gene. CDR1 LNHDA and CDR2 SQIVND come from the germline V gene (reference sequence). Here the CDR3 DNA reads TGTGCCAGTAGTATGGGACTAGCGGGGGGGCTGAACGAGCAGTACTTC. It yields the protein CASSMGLAGGLNEQYF.

The V and J genes are TRBV10-3 and TRBJ1-1, with TRBD1 identical over 8 bases. The CDR3 contains 15 residues. The germline V gene encodes CDR1 ENHRY and CDR2 SYGVKD. The V gene end was trimmed by 6 bases and the J gene end by 6 bases; junction bases not matched to a gene: 12. The CDR3, as DNA: TGTGCCATCAGGGGGCGGGGACAGGCAGGCGCTGAAGCTTTCTTT. It yields the protein CAIRGRGQAGAEAFF.

The chain couples TRBV30 to TRBJ1-4; maybe TRBD1 (6 bases). This CDR3 spans 17 amino acids. Between the trimmed V and J ends, which lost 1 base and 4 bases, there was a span of 19 bases. CDR1 and CDR2 from the germline V gene are GTSNPN and SVGIG (reference sequence). The DNA of the CDR3 is TGTGCCTGGAGTGCGCCACGAATTGGACAGCATAATGAAAAACTGTTTTTT. Protein: CAWSAPRIGQHNEKLFF.

The chain combines TRBV5-1 with TRBJ2-3; D not certain. Germline values: CDR1 SGHRS, CDR2 YFSETQ. There are 14 residues in the CDR3. The V gene lost 6 bases and the J gene lost 1 base, with 12 bases spanning the gap. CDR3 protein: CASKTDRGTDTQYF. In nucleotides, the CDR3 is TGCGCCAGCAAGACCGATCGGGGCACAGATACGCAGTATTTT.

The gene calls are TRBV4-1 and TRBJ2-1; D perhaps matches TRBD2 (5 bases). This CDR3 comprises 17 residues. Germline V gene sequence: CDR1 MGHRA, CDR2 YSYEKL. V lost 2 bases to trimming and J lost 0 bases, with 14 bases between them. The CDR3 spells CASSQWIAGSSYNEQFF. CDR3 in DNA: TGCGCCAGCAGCCAATGGATTGCGGGCAGCTCCTACAATGAGCAGTTCTTC.

This sequence joins TRBV28 and TRBJ2-3; TRBD2 matches at 8 bases. There are 15 residues in the CDR3. Germline V CDR1 and CDR2: MDHEN, SYDVKM. The ends lost 5 bases at V and 3 bases at J; junction bases unmatched: 7. The CDR3 DNA reads TGTGCCAGCAGTCCCGGGGGGGCCGTGACAGATACGCAGTATTTT. Translated, it gives CASSPGGAVTDTQYF.

The chain recombines TRBV5-1 with TRBJ1-2, with D perhaps TRBD1 (5 bases). The CDR3 runs 14 residues. Germline V gives CDR1 SGHRS, CDR2 YFSETQ. V was clipped by 0 bases and J by 5 bases, with 11 bases between them. This chain's CDR3 is CASSLGTGGYGYTF. The CDR3 bases are TGCGCCAGCAGCTTGGGGACCGGGGGATATGGCTACACCTTC.

The chain links TRBV27 to TRBJ2-7; D is uncertain. This CDR3 is 14 amino acids long. Germline CDR1 is MNHEY and CDR2 is SMNVEV (reference sequence). V was shortened by 3 bases and J by 0 bases, with 9 bases between the two germline ends. The chain's CDR3 is CASSFGGSSYEQYF. CDR3 nucleotide sequence: TGTGCCAGCAGTTTCGGCGGAAGCTCCTACGAGCAGTACTTC.

This chain joins TRBV7-9 and TRBJ1-1; a possible D gene is TRBD1 (6 bases). V lost 5 bases to trimming and J lost 2 bases, with 18 bases between them. The length of the CDR3 is 16 residues. Germline V gene data show CDR1 as SEHNR and CDR2 as FQNEAQ (reference sequence). The CDR3 spells CASSHLGQSENTEAFF. CDR3 nucleotides: TGTGCCAGCAGCCATTTAGGACAGTCGGAAAACACTGAAGCTTTCTTT. The full variable domain, completed using reference TRBV7-9 and TRBJ1-1, is DTGVSQNPRHKITKRGQNVTFRCDPISEHNRLYWYRQTLGQGPEFLTYFQNEAQLEKSRLLSDRFSAERPKGSFSTLEIQRTEQGDSAMYLCASSHLGQSENTEAFFGQGTRLTVV.

Only a few counts were recorded for this clone. The DNA for the CDR3 is TGCGCCAGCAGCTTATACGGGGAGCTTGGTTCGGAGACCCAGTACTTC. It yields the protein CASSLYGELGSETQYF. The chain employs TRBV5-1 and TRBJ2-5, with D perhaps TRBD2 (5 bases). The CDR3 consists of 16 residues. CDR1 is SGHRS, CDR2 YFSETQ, per germline. The V end lost 2 bases, the J end lost 5 bases, and 19 bases lay between the germline ends. Together with reference TRBV5-1 and TRBJ2-5, the CDR3 gives the full variable domain: KAGVTQTPRYLIKTRGQQVTLSCSPISGHRSVSWYQQTPGQGLQFLFEYFSETQRNKGNFPGRFSGRQFSNSRSEMNVSTLELGDSALYLCASSLYGELGSETQYFGPGTRLLVL.